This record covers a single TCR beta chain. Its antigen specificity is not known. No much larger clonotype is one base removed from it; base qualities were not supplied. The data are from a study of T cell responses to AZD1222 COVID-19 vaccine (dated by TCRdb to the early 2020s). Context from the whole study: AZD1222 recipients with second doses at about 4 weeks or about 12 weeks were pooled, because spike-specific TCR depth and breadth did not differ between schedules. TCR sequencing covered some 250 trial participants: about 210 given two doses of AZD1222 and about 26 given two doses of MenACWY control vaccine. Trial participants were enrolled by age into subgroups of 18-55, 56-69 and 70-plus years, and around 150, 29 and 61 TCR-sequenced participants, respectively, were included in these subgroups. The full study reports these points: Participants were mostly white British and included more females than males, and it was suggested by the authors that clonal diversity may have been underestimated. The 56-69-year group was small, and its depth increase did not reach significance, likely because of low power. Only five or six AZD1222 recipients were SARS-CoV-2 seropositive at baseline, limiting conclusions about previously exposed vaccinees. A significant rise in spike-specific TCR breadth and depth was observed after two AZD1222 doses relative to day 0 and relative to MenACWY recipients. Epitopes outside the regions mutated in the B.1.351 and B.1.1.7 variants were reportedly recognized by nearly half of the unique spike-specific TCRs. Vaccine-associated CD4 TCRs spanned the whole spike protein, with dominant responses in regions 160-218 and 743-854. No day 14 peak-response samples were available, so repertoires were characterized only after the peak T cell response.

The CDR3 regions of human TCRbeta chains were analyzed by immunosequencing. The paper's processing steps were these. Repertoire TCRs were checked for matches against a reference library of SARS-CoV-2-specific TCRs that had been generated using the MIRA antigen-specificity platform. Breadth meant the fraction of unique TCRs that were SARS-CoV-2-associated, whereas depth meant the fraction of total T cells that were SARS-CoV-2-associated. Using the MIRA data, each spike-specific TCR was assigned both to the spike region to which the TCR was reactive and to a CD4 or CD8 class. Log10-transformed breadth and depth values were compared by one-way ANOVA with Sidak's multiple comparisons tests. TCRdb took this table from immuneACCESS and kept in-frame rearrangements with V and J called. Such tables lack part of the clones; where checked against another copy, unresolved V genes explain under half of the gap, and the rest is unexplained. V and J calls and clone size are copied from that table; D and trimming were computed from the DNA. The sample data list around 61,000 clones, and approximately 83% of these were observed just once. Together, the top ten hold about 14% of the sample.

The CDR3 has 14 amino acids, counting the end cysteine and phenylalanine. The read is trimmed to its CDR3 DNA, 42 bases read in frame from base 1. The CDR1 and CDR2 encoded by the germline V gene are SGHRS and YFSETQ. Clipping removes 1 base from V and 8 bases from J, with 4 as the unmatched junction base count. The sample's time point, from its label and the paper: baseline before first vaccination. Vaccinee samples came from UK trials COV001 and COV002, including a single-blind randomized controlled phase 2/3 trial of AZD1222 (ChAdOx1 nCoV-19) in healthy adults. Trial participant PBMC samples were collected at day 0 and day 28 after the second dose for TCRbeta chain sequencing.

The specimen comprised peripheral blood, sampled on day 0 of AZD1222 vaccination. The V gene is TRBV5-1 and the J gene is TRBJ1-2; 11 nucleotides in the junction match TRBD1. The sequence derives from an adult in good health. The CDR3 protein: CASSLQGQGGGYTF. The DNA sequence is TGCGCCAGCAGCTTGCAGGGACAGGGGGGCGGCTACACCTTC.